This T cell receptor beta chain emerged from a study of blood T cell repertoires in COVID-19. TCRdb's copy holds only in-frame clones and misses some; the assay was immunoSEQ multiplex PCR. The repertoire holds 250,000 to 300,000 clones, with roughly 88% as singletons. Trimming removed 5 bases from V and 0 bases from J, with 19 bases in between. Germline V gene data show CDR1 as LNHDA and CDR2 as SQIVND (reference sequence). This CDR3 is built from 18 residues. The TCR originated in a woman in her seventies with acute or convalescent COVID-19. Material: peripheral blood. The chain joins TRBV19 to TRBJ1-4, with D tentatively TRBD1 (5 bases). CDR3 protein: CASSGGVTGRATNEKLFF. Written as DNA, the CDR3 is TGTGCCAGTAGTGGCGGGGTCACGGGACGTGCAACTAATGAAAAACTGTTTTTT.